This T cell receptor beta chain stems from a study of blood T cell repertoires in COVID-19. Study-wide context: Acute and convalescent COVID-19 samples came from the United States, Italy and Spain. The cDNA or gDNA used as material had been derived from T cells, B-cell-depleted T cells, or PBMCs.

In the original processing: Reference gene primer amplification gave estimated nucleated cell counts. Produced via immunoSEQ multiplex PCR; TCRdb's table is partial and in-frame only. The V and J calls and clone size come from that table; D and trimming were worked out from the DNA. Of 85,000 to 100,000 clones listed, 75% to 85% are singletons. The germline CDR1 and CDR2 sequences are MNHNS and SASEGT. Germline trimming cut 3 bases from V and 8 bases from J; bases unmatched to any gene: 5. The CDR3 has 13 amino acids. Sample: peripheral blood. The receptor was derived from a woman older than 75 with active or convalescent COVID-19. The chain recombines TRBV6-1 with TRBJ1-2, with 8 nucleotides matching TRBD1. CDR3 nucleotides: TGTGCCAGCAGTGACAGGGGGCGCAGGGGCTACACCTTC. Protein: CASSDRGRRGYTF.